This note documents a single T cell receptor beta chain sequence. The authors' processing: Reference gene primer amplification gave estimated nucleated cell counts. Data came from immunoSEQ multiplex PCR; TCRdb stores just in-frame clones and leaves some out. That table furnishes V, J and clone size, whereas the DNA furnished D and trimming. Of fewer than 15,000 clones listed, approximately 86% were seen once; the top ten hold around a sixth. The V gene end was trimmed by 0 bases and the J gene end by 10 bases; junction bases not matched to a gene: 7. The CDR3 runs to 15 residues. Germline loops: CDR1 SGDLS, CDR2 YYNGEE. The data were taken from a study of blood T cell repertoires in COVID-19. Study details: From T cells, B-cell-depleted T cells, or PBMCs came the material, which was cDNA or gDNA.

The chain employs TRBV9 and TRBJ1-6, with 7 bases aligning to TRBD1. The source of this sequence is a human donor in a cohort sampled during active COVID-19. The sequenced sample was peripheral blood. The chain's CDR3 is CASSVAEGALSPLHF. The DNA of the CDR3 is TGTGCCAGCAGCGTAGCCGAGGGGGCCTTGTCACCCCTCCACTTT.